This entry describes one T cell receptor (beta chain). The data are from a study of cytomegalovirus exposure and HLA in healthy donors. The CDR3 has 14 residues. The germline gives CDR1 LNHDA, CDR2 SQIVND (reference sequence). V was shortened by 3 bases and J by 8 bases, with 13 bases between the two germline ends. Primers: 60 Vbeta forward and 13 Jbeta reverse. Data came from immunoSEQ multiplex PCR; TCRdb stores just in-frame clones and leaves some out. The repertoire includes around 59,000 clones, 75% to 85% of them detected once, and 1.5% to 2% sits in the top ten. Specimen: PBMCs. V usage is TRBV19 and J usage is TRBJ2-2; the D is unclear. The TCR originated in a human donor in good health. In DNA form, the CDR3 reads TGTGCCAGTAGTATTTCGTCAGCCGGGGGGGAGCTGTTTTTT. This sequence encodes CASSISSAGGELFF.